The 27 T cell receptor beta chains below all came from one sample that was sequenced in a study of T cells in women clearing cervical HPV infection. Here immunoSEQ multiplex PCR was the method, and the copy in TCRdb shows in-frame clones only, minus some. This sample contains around 30,000 clones. Sequencing input: blood buffy coat. These receptors originate from a woman aged 18-70 years with a cervical HPV16 infection that either progressed to CIN3+ or cleared (not recorded which).

About this clone: The read falls 3 residues short of the CDR3 end, and the missing part is taken from the germline J gene. The V and J genes are TRBV29-1 and TRBJ2-3; no definite D call. Germline V gene data show CDR1 as SQVTM and CDR2 as ANQGSEA. V lost 4 bases and J lost 2, with 4 bases in between. The CDR3 covers 11 residues. The part of the CDR3 DNA that was read is TGCAGCGTTGGTATCACAGATACG. It translates to CSVGITDT. The entire CDR3 sequence reads CSVGITDTQYF.

Comments on this clone: The read ends 3 residues before the CDR3 terminus; that terminus is restored from the germline J gene. V usage is TRBV30 and J usage is TRBJ2-2; D may be TRBD1 (5 bases). Germline assignment: CDR1 GTSNPN and CDR2 SVGIG (reference sequence). CDR3 length equals 13 residues. The CDR3 DNA, read in part, is TGTGCCTGGAGTGTACAGGCGAATTCACCG. It translates to CAWSVQANSP. The whole CDR3 protein is CAWSVQANSPLFF. Based on the CDR3 plus reference TRBV30 and TRBJ2-2, the full variable domain is SQTIHQWPATLVQPVGSPLSLECTVEGTSNPNLYWYRQAAGRGLQLLFYSVGIGQISSEVPQNLSASRPQDRQFILSSKKLLLSDSGFYLCAWSVQANSPLFFGEGSRLTVL.

A note on this clone: The read stops 3 residues short of the end of the CDR3; the missing end is completed from the germline J gene. The gene calls are TRBV4-2 and TRBJ1-2, with no clear D. Trimming stripped 0 bases from V and 4 bases from J, with 9 bases between. CDR3 length equals 14 residues. In germline, CDR1 is LGHNA, CDR2 YNFKEQ. The sequenced part of the CDR3 DNA is TGTGCCAGCAGCCAAGACGGTCCGATCTATGGC. It yields the protein CASSQDGPIYG. The full CDR3 sequence reads CASSQDGPIYGYTF.

A remark on this clone: The read ends 3 residues shy of where the CDR3 ends; the end is completed using the germline J gene. The J gene is TRBJ2-7, the V gene TRBV7-9; maybe TRBD1 (6 bases). Germline values: CDR1 SEHNR, CDR2 FQNEAQ (reference sequence). Trimming left V 8 bases short and J 3 bases short, with 20 bases between. CDR3 length: 15 residues. CDR3 DNA, as far as it was read: TGTGCCAGCGCACCTCTACAGGGTGATGTCTACGAG. This translates into CASAPLQGDVYE. The full CDR3 protein is CASAPLQGDVYEQYF.

About this clone itself: The read ends 3 residues early relative to the CDR3; the germline J gene fills the gap. The V and J genes are TRBV11-2 and TRBJ1-2; 8 nucleotides agree with TRBD1. Germline V gene sequence: CDR1 SGHAT, CDR2 FQNNGV. The V and J ends lost 6 bases and 6 bases, in that order; junction bases with no gene match: 6. The CDR3 covers 13 residues. The part of the CDR3 DNA that was read is TGTGCCAGCAGGAACACAGGGGGTAATGGC. Its protein is CASRNTGGNG. The whole CDR3 sequence reads CASRNTGGNGYTF.

Comments on this clone: The read comes to an end 3 residues before the CDR3 does, leaving the germline J gene to fill in the end. The chain combines TRBV10-1 with TRBJ2-7, with 14 bases aligning to TRBD2. CDR1 and CDR2 from the germline V gene are WNHNN and SYGVQD (reference sequence). J gave up 5 bases and V 3 bases, and 6 bases lay outside the gene matches. The CDR3 runs to 16 residues. The CDR3 here is CASSEKGLAGVDEQYF. CDR3 DNA, as far as it was read: TGCGCCAGCAGTGAAAAGGGACTAGCGGGAGTGGACGAG.

Concerning this clone: The missing CDR3 end, 3 residues past where the read stops, is filled in from the germline J gene. The gene calls are TRBV18 and TRBJ2-3, with TRBD2 matching 9 bases. The germline V gene has CDR1 KGHSH and CDR2 LQKENI. V shed 0 bases, J shed 6 bases, and the junction held 4 bases outside the gene matches. The CDR3 has 15 amino acids. The CDR3 spells CASSPPSSGVDTQYF. The part of the CDR3 DNA that was read is TGTGCCAGCTCACCACCGTCTAGCGGGGTGGATACG.

CDR3 protein: CASSQRTSYNEQFF. CDR3 DNA (partial): TGTGCCAGCAGCCAACGGACTAGCTACAATGAG. V usage is TRBV7-8 and J usage is TRBJ2-1; 7 positions agree with TRBD2. The CDR3 goes on 3 residues after the read ends, and that part is filled in from the germline J gene. The CDR3 totals 14 residues. From germline, CDR1 is SGHVS and CDR2 FQNEAQ. The V gene end was trimmed by 5 bases and the J gene end by 3 bases; junction bases not matched to a gene: 4.

On this clone: The CDR3 end falls 3 residues outside the read, so it is completed with the germline J gene. The chain links TRBV19 to TRBJ2-7; a possible D gene is TRBD1 (6 bases). Trimming cost V 7 bases and J 5 bases, with 15 bases left between them. The CDR3 consists of 13 residues. Germline assignment: CDR1 LNHDA and CDR2 SQIVND (reference sequence). Incomplete CDR3 DNA: TGTGCCAGTATGTCAGGGGACACGGACGAG. Its translation is CASMSGDTDE. The whole CDR3 reads CASMSGDTDEQYF.

Concerning this clone itself: The read terminates 3 residues before the CDR3 end, so the remaining end is supplied by the germline J gene. The rearrangement links TRBV6-1 to TRBJ2-7, with D maybe TRBD1 (6 bases). Germline CDR1 and CDR2: MNHNS and SASEGT. The CDR3 runs to 16 residues. The V end lost 2 bases, the J end lost 0 bases, and 14 bases lay between the germline ends. The CDR3 spells CASSESGQPSSYEQYF. Partial CDR3 DNA: TGTGCCAGCAGTGAATCCGGACAGCCGAGCTCCTACGAG.

To note about this clone: The CDR3 end lies 3 residues beyond the end of the read and is filled in from the germline J gene. V is TRBV30 and J is TRBJ1-2; maybe TRBD1 (6 bases). Germline values: CDR1 GTSNPN, CDR2 SVGIG (reference sequence). This CDR3 is 13 amino acids long. The chain's CDR3 is CASTNRALYDYTF. Partial CDR3 DNA: TGTGCCTCTACAAACAGGGCCCTCTACGAC.

In the case of this clone: Read data end 3 residues before the CDR3 end; the end is taken from the germline J gene. This chain links TRBV7-2 with TRBJ2-2, with TRBD1 identical over 9 bases. CDR3 size: 16 residues. CDR1 SGHTA and CDR2 FQGNSA come from the germline V gene. CDR3 in amino acids: CASSLASGQGNEKLFF. The CDR3 bases that were read are TGTGCCAGCAGCTTAGCCTCGGGACAGGGTAATGAAAAG.

For this clone: The sequence runs out 3 residues before the end of the CDR3; the remainder is reconstructed from the germline J gene. The rearrangement links TRBV20-1 to TRBJ2-1; TRBD2 agrees at 16 bases. CDR3 size: 20 residues. V lost 6 bases to trimming and J lost 0 bases; unmatched junction nucleotides: 14. Germline CDR1 reads DFQATT; CDR2 reads SNEGSKA (reference sequence). The CDR3 protein is CSAAGTSGGARPNSYNEQFF. CDR3 DNA, as far as it was read: TGCAGTGCAGCCGGGACTAGCGGGGGGGCGAGACCAAACTCCTACAATGAG.

Comment on this clone: The read ends 3 residues shy of where the CDR3 ends; the end is completed using the germline J gene. J is TRBJ1-2 and V is TRBV10-3; 7 bases are shared with TRBD1. The CDR3 covers 15 residues. The J segment lost 3 bases and the V segment lost 0 bases, leaving 4 bases of the junction unmatched. The V gene's germline CDR1 is ENHRY and CDR2 SYGVKD. CDR3 DNA (partial): TGTGCCATCAGTGAGTCGAGGGGGCTCGACTATGGC. As protein: CAISESRGLDYG. The whole CDR3 region reads CAISESRGLDYGYTF.

Concerning this clone: From the germline J gene comes the end of the CDR3, since the read stops 3 residues before it. J is TRBJ2-1 and V is TRBV20-1; 9 bases fit TRBD2. V lost 3 bases and J lost 4; bases outside the gene matches: 7. This CDR3 contains 15 residues. The V gene's germline CDR1 is DFQATT and CDR2 SNEGSKA (reference sequence). The CDR3 sequence: CSASTSGYGYNEQFF. CDR3 bases read: TGCAGTGCTAGTACTAGCGGGTACGGATACAATGAG.

With respect to this clone: The CDR3 end is not reached by the read, which stops 3 residues before it; the germline J gene fills it in. This rearrangement joins TRBV5-4 to TRBJ2-3; TRBD2 matches 7 bases. CDR1 is SGHNT and CDR2 is YYREEE in the germline V gene (reference sequence). After removal of 3 bases from V and 2 bases from J, the junction contained 6 bases not matched to a gene. The CDR3 extends over 15 amino acids. The CDR3 DNA, read in part, is TGTGCCAGCAGCTCGCGCGGGAGCAACACAGATACG. Amino acid sequence: CASSSRGSNTDT. From start to end, the CDR3 is CASSSRGSNTDTQYF.

Turning to this clone: The junction and the germline gene differ at one end; a read error may be behind it. Sequencing ends 3 residues short of the CDR3 end; the germline J gene provides the rest. The V call is TRBV7-9, the J call TRBJ2-7, with D maybe TRBD1 (6 bases). CDR1 is SEHNR and CDR2 is FQNEAQ in the germline V gene (reference sequence). CDR3 length: 13 residues. The covered CDR3 bases are TGTTCCAGCAGGGAACAGGGAACCTACGAG. It yields the protein CSSREQGTYE. The entire CDR3 reads CSSREQGTYEQYF.

Points on this clone: The read gets to within 3 residues of the CDR3 end, and the germline J gene fills in the rest. The chain uses TRBV5-1 and TRBJ2-2; no definite D call. The CDR3 is made up of 16 amino acids. The ends were cut back, 2 bases at V and 6 bases at J, with 17 bases in the middle. Germline-derived CDR1 and CDR2 are SGHRS and YFSETQ. The CDR3 protein is CASSLAEIQSPGELFF. The CDR3 bases that were read are TGCGCCAGCAGCTTAGCAGAAATACAGTCTCCCGGGGAG.

A remark on this clone: The missing CDR3 end, 3 residues past where the read stops, is filled in from the germline J gene. The chain uses TRBV30 and TRBJ2-3; 14 nucleotides line up with TRBD2. The CDR3 length is 16 residues. V was pared by 2 bases and J by 1 base, with 2 bases of the junction left unmatched. CDR1 is GTSNPN and CDR2 is SVGIG in the germline V gene (reference sequence). CDR3 sequence: CAWSTGLAGGTDTQYF. The covered CDR3 bases are TGTGCCTGGAGTACGGGACTAGCGGGGGGCACAGATACG.

On this clone itself: At one of its ends the junction is not consistent with the germline gene, which may arise from a read error. The read finishes 3 residues shy of the CDR3 end, and the germline J gene is used to complete it. The gene calls are TRBV7-7 and TRBJ1-5; 8 positions agree with TRBD1. The CDR3 has 15 residues. Germline lookup yields CDR1 SSHAT and CDR2 FNYEAQ (reference sequence). The CDR3 here is CASSLWTGINQPQHF. The covered CDR3 bases are TGTGCTAGCAGCTTATGGACAGGGATTAATCAGCCC.

CDR3 sequence reads: CASSPLTGAGRTDTQYF. Incomplete CDR3 DNA: TGTGCCAGCAGCCCCCTGACAGGGGCGGGCCGCACAGATACG. The chain carries TRBV14 and TRBJ2-3; 8 bases map to TRBD1. The read terminates 3 residues ahead of where the CDR3 ends, so the germline J gene completes it. After removal of 4 bases from V and 1 base from J, the junction contained 10 bases not matched to a gene. CDR3 length: 17 amino acids. From germline, CDR1 is SGHDN and CDR2 FVKESK.

To note about this clone: Read sequence stops 3 residues before the CDR3 end, and the germline J gene provides the missing end. J is TRBJ2-1 and V is TRBV30, with 9 bases fitting TRBD2. The CDR3 spans 15 residues. The trim removed 0 bases at V and 5 bases at J, leaving 5 bases unmatched. Germline CDR1 GTSNPN, CDR2 SVGIG (reference sequence). The CDR3 bases that were read are TGTGCCTGGAGTGTGTTAGCGGGGGCCAACAATGAG. This sequence encodes CAWSVLAGANNE. The CDR3 as a whole reads CAWSVLAGANNEQFF.

About this clone itself: One end of the junction varies from germline; a read error may be responsible. The read ends 3 residues early relative to the CDR3; the germline J gene fills the gap. The chain links TRBV7-7 to TRBJ1-2; D is unclear. CDR1 and CDR2 (germline): SSHAT, FNYEAQ (reference sequence). The CDR3 has 13 amino acids. The CDR3 loop reads CASSLAEGDDYTF. The CDR3 DNA, read in part, is TGTGCTAGCAGCTTAGCTGAGGGTGACGAC.

In regard to this clone: The read gets to within 3 residues of the CDR3 end, and the germline J gene fills in the rest. The rearrangement links TRBV5-1 to TRBJ1-3; maybe TRBD1 (5 bases). Germline loops: CDR1 SGHRS, CDR2 YFSETQ. The CDR3 loop spans 18 amino acids. Deletions cut 4 bases from V and 2 bases from J, with 22 bases between. CDR3 sequence reads: CASSTGWGLTTPGNTIYF. CDR3 bases read: TGCGCCAGCAGCACGGGCTGGGGCCTAACGACACCTGGAAACACC.

About this clone itself: The read is 3 residues too short to cover the CDR3 end, so that end is filled in from the germline J gene. The V gene is TRBV7-3, the J gene TRBJ2-3; 14 nucleotides align to TRBD2. Germline CDR1 reads SGHTA; CDR2 reads FQGTGA. CDR3 length: 17 residues. V gave up 0 bases and J gave up 6 bases; unmatched junction bases: 5. The CDR3 DNA, read in part, is TGTGCCAGCAGCTTAACCCCGGGACTAGCGGGAGAGGATACG. Translated: CASSLTPGLAGEDT. The full CDR3 protein is CASSLTPGLAGEDTQYF.

As regards this clone: The CDR3 goes on 3 residues after the read ends, and that part is filled in from the germline J gene. The rearrangement joins TRBV6-1 to TRBJ2-7, with 7 nucleotides matching TRBD1. CDR3 size: 18 residues. Trimming took 1 base from V and 6 from J; bases not matched to a gene: 18. The germline CDR1 and CDR2 sequences are MNHNS and SASEGT. CDR3 loop: CASSEDGLMVDRRSEQYF. The sequenced CDR3 bases are TGTGCCAGCAGTGAAGACGGACTGATGGTGGACAGGCGGAGCGAG.

Of note for this clone: The DNA ends 3 residues before the CDR3 does, and the rest of the CDR3 is filled in from the germline J gene. The rearrangement uses TRBV18 and TRBJ1-1; the D is unclear. The CDR3 is 14 residues long. Trimming shortened V by 1 base and J by 1 base, and 7 bases separated the two germline ends. The germline V gene has CDR1 KGHSH and CDR2 LQKENI. The CDR3 here is CASSPQGENTEAFF. The DNA read from the CDR3 is TGTGCCAGCTCACCACAGGGCGAGAACACTGAA.